What follows is one T cell receptor beta chain and its context. Its antigen is as yet unknown. Here immunoSEQ multiplex PCR was the method, and the copy in TCRdb shows in-frame clones only, minus some. The sample carries 70,000 to 75,000 clones, 94% recorded once. The data belong to a study of cytomegalovirus exposure and HLA in healthy donors. Study-wide results and limits: CMV antigen specificity of a few CMV-associated chains was confirmed in vitro.

The CDR3 spans 15 residues. J lost 5 bases, V lost 5 bases, and 9 bases had no gene match. CDR1 and CDR2 (germline): MRHNA, SNTAGT. The receptor's source is a woman younger than 35 in good health and CMV-seropositive. The sequenced material came from PBMCs. The chain employs TRBV6-4 and TRBJ2-3; the match to TRBD1 covers 8 bases. The CDR3 reads CASSRGIDRGDTQYF. The CDR3 region has the DNA TGTGCCAGCAGTCGGGGCATCGACAGGGGAGATACGCAGTATTTT.